Listed below are T cell receptor beta chains from one sample, sequenced in a study of blood T cell repertoires in COVID-19. Data came from immunoSEQ multiplex PCR; TCRdb stores just in-frame clones and leaves some out. Of roughly 81,000 clones listed, 83% are singletons. Sequencing was done on a sample of peripheral blood. Every receptor here comes from a man older than 75 with active or convalescent COVID-19. Each CDR3 is given with its conserved first and last residue. A D gene is named only where the DNA matches it firmly. Clone size is not always given. Where it is, it says once, few, many or a class for expanded clones.

length: 15; D: TRBD1; J: TRBJ1-1; V: TRBV18; size: -; CDR3: CASSAGQGMRGEAFF; DNA: TGTGCCAGCTCAGCGGGACAGGGTATGCGTGGTGAAGCTTTCTTT
length: 13; D: -; J: TRBJ1-1; V: TRBV7-9; size: -; CDR3: CASSLLAGAEAFF; DNA: TGTGCCAGCAGCTTACTTGCGGGCGCTGAAGCTTTCTTT
length: 13; D: -; J: TRBJ1-1; V: TRBV28; size: -; CDR3: CASSGGRRAEAFF; DNA: TGTGCCAGCAGCGGGGGGCGCCGGGCTGAAGCTTTCTTT
length: 14; D: -; J: TRBJ2-6; V: TRBV7-3; size: -; CDR3: CASSLGAGANVLTF; DNA: TGTGCCAGCAGCCTAGGGGCTGGGGCCAACGTCCTGACTTTC
length: 14; D: -; J: TRBJ1-4; V: TRBV19; size: -; CDR3: CASSIGASGEKLFF; DNA: TGTGCCAGTAGTATTGGAGCCTCCGGCGAAAAACTGTTTTTT
length: 15; D: -; J: TRBJ1-5; V: TRBV19; size: -; CDR3: CASSMARGIGQPQHF; DNA: TGTGCCAGTAGTATGGCCAGGGGAATTGGTCAGCCCCAGCATTTT
length: 15; D: -; J: TRBJ2-5; V: TRBV10-3; size: -; CDR3: CAIGLPGDVVETQYF; DNA: TGTGCCATCGGCTTACCGGGAGACGTTGTGGAGACCCAGTACTTC
length: 17; D: TRBD2; J: TRBJ2-5; V: TRBV4-1; size: -; CDR3: CASSQGLAEGGWETQYF; DNA: TGCGCCAGCAGCCAGGGACTAGCGGAGGGGGGATGGGAGACCCAGTACTTC
length: 15; D: -; J: TRBJ1-2; V: TRBV27; size: once; CDR3: CASSLSPQGNYGYTF; DNA: TGTGCCAGCAGTTTATCGCCCCAGGGTAACTATGGCTACACCTTC
length: 14; D: -; J: TRBJ1-2; V: TRBV6-5; size: -; CDR3: CASSNGDTNYGYTF; DNA: TGTGCCAGCAGTAACGGGGACACTAACTATGGCTACACCTTC
length: 17; D: TRBD1; J: TRBJ2-7; V: TRBV4-1; size: -; CDR3: CASRRYPDRGYSYEQYF; DNA: TGCGCCAGCAGACGCTATCCCGACAGGGGTTATTCCTACGAGCAGTACTTC
length: 12; D: -; J: TRBJ2-7; V: TRBV28; size: -; CDR3: CASSLSPGVQYF; DNA: TGTGCCAGCAGTTTATCTCCGGGGGTGCAGTACTTC
length: 15; D: TRBD1; J: TRBJ2-7; V: TRBV7-2; size: -; CDR3: CASSARTGYSYEQYF; DNA: TGTGCCAGCAGCGCGCGGACAGGATACTCCTACGAGCAGTACTTC
length: 15; D: TRBD1; J: TRBJ2-2; V: TRBV6-2/TRBV6-3; size: -; CDR3: CASSGDRKFTGELFF; DNA: TGTGCCAGCAGTGGGGACAGAAAATTCACCGGGGAGCTGTTTTTT
length: 13; D: TRBD1; J: TRBJ2-7; V: TRBV29-1; size: -; CDR3: CSVETGGINEQYF; DNA: TGCAGCGTTGAAACAGGGGGGATAAACGAGCAGTACTTC
length: 16; D: TRBD1; J: TRBJ2-7; V: TRBV29-1; size: -; CDR3: CSVEGQDVARGYEQYF; DNA: TGCAGCGTTGAGGGACAGGACGTCGCTAGGGGCTACGAGCAGTACTTC
length: 16; D: TRBD1; J: TRBJ1-6; V: TRBV9; size: -; CDR3: CASSQNRGSYNSPLHF; DNA: TGTGCCAGCAGCCAAAACAGGGGCTCCTATAATTCACCCCTCCACTTT
length: 16; D: -; J: TRBJ2-3; V: TRBV19; size: -; CDR3: CASSIGWTASTDTQYF; DNA: TGTGCCAGTAGTATAGGCTGGACTGCGAGCACAGATACGCAGTATTTT
length: 15; D: -; J: TRBJ1-5; V: TRBV19; size: -; CDR3: CARETRGRSNQPQHF; DNA: TGTGCCAGGGAGACGCGGGGGAGAAGCAATCAGCCCCAGCATTTT
length: 13; D: -; J: TRBJ1-1; V: TRBV9; size: -; CDR3: CASSVEGDTEAFF; DNA: TGTGCCAGCAGCGTAGAGGGAGACACTGAAGCTTTCTTT
length: 15; D: -; J: TRBJ1-1; V: TRBV7-2; size: -; CDR3: CASTLPWAWDTEAFF; DNA: TGTGCCAGCACCTTGCCCTGGGCGTGGGACACTGAAGCTTTCTTT
length: 13; D: -; J: TRBJ1-1; V: TRBV6-5; size: -; CDR3: CASEAAANTEAFF; DNA: TGTGCCAGCGAGGCGGCAGCGAACACTGAAGCTTTCTTT
length: 15; D: TRBD2; J: TRBJ2-5; V: TRBV9; size: -; CDR3: CASSVGLAGEETQYF; DNA: TGTGCCAGCAGCGTAGGCCTAGCGGGGGAAGAGACCCAGTACTTC
length: 16; D: TRBD2; J: TRBJ2-3; V: TRBV7-9; size: -; CDR3: CASSRTSGGTTDTQYF; DNA: TGTGCCAGCAGCAGAACTAGCGGGGGGACCACAGATACGCAGTATTTT
length: 15; D: -; J: TRBJ1-2; V: TRBV5-8; size: -; CDR3: CASSLRQGMNYGYTF; DNA: TGTGCCAGCAGCTTGAGGCAGGGAATGAACTATGGCTACACCTTC
length: 13; D: TRBD1; J: TRBJ1-2; V: TRBV24-1; size: few; CDR3: CATSDTDRNGYTF; DNA: TGTGCCACCAGTGATACGGACAGGAACGGCTACACCTTC
length: 16; D: -; J: TRBJ1-3; V: TRBV6-6; size: -; CDR3: CASSYSREDAGNTIYF; DNA: TGTGCCAGCAGTTACTCGAGAGAGGATGCCGGAAACACCATATATTTT
length: 17; D: -; J: TRBJ2-7; V: TRBV4-3; size: few; CDR3: CASSQGTRFAGSYEQYF; DNA: TGCGCCAGCAGCCAAGGTACGCGATTTGCCGGTTCCTACGAGCAGTACTTC
length: 11; D: -; J: TRBJ2-7; V: TRBV28; size: once; CDR3: CASSTYYEQYF; DNA: TGTGCCAGCAGTACCTACTACGAGCAGTACTTC
length: 19; D: -; J: TRBJ1-3; V: TRBV10-2; size: -; CDR3: CASSEGTGMWRFSGNTIYF; DNA: TGCGCCAGCAGTGAGGGTACAGGGATGTGGAGGTTTTCTGGAAACACCATATATTTT
length: 11; D: -; J: TRBJ1-1; V: TRBV30; size: -; CDR3: CAFSLNTEAFF; DNA: TGTGCCTTCTCTTTGAACACTGAAGCTTTCTTT
length: 15; D: TRBD2; J: TRBJ2-7; V: TRBV5-1; size: -; CDR3: CASSSPGLAGYEQYF; DNA: TGCGCCAGCAGCTCGCCAGGACTAGCAGGCTACGAGCAGTACTTC
length: 14; D: -; J: TRBJ2-7; V: TRBV5-4; size: once; CDR3: CASSFRGGAGEQYF; DNA: TGTGCCAGCAGCTTTCGAGGGGGGGCCGGCGAGCAGTACTTC
length: 16; D: TRBD2; J: TRBJ2-1; V: TRBV18; size: -; CDR3: CASSPSQRGRYNEQFF; DNA: TGTGCCAGCTCACCCAGTCAGCGGGGGCGATACAATGAGCAGTTCTTC
length: 13; D: -; J: TRBJ1-5; V: TRBV3-1/TRBV3-2; size: -; CDR3: CASSRDRFQPQHF; DNA: TGTGCCAGCAGCCGCGACAGATTTCAGCCCCAGCATTTT
length: 16; D: TRBD1; J: TRBJ1-1; V: TRBV11-2; size: once; CDR3: CASSLDRRGLGTEAFF; DNA: TGTGCCAGCAGCTTAGATCGGAGGGGGCTGGGCACTGAAGCTTTCTTT
length: 15; D: TRBD2; J: TRBJ2-3; V: TRBV29-1; size: -; CDR3: CSVSGTSGGTDTQYF; DNA: TGCAGCGTTTCCGGGACTAGCGGGGGCACAGATACGCAGTATTTT
length: 17; D: TRBD2; J: TRBJ2-3; V: TRBV20-1; size: once; CDR3: CSASSAFLAGVGDTQYF; DNA: TGCAGTGCTAGTAGTGCCTTTCTAGCGGGAGTAGGAGATACGCAGTATTTT
length: 15; D: -; J: TRBJ1-5; V: TRBV19; size: -; CDR3: CASSMTAASNQPQHF; DNA: TGTGCCAGTAGTATGACAGCTGCTAGCAATCAGCCCCAGCATTTT
length: 14; D: TRBD1; J: TRBJ2-7; V: TRBV19; size: -; CDR3: CTSSSAGGLYEQYF; DNA: TGTACCAGTAGTTCGGCAGGGGGTCTATACGAGCAGTACTTC
length: 15; D: -; J: TRBJ1-3; V: TRBV18; size: -; CDR3: CASSPRVKSGNTIYF; DNA: TGTGCCAGCTCACCCCGAGTTAAGTCTGGAAACACCATATATTTT
length: 14; D: TRBD1; J: TRBJ1-2; V: TRBV19; size: once; CDR3: CASSMGQGDYGYTF; DNA: TGTGCCAGTAGTATGGGACAGGGGGACTATGGCTACACCTTC
length: 16; D: -; J: TRBJ2-2; V: TRBV4-3; size: once; CDR3: CASSQDQTGNTGELFF; DNA: TGCGCCAGCAGCCAAGATCAAACGGGGAACACCGGGGAGCTGTTTTTT
length: 16; D: TRBD2; J: TRBJ2-3; V: TRBV11-3; size: -; CDR3: CASSRGDYLSTDTQYF; DNA: TGTGCCAGCAGCCGAGGGGACTACCTTAGCACAGATACGCAGTATTTT
length: 14; D: -; J: TRBJ2-5; V: TRBV29-1; size: -; CDR3: CSSVIGGGAETQYF; DNA: TGCAGTAGCGTTATTGGGGGGGGCGCGGAGACCCAGTACTTC
length: 11; D: -; J: TRBJ1-2; V: TRBV3-1/TRBV3-2; size: -; CDR3: CASSPGGGYTF; DNA: TGTGCCAGCAGCCCCGGGGGTGGCTACACCTTC
length: 13; D: -; J: TRBJ1-2; V: TRBV12-3/TRBV12-4; size: -; CDR3: CASSLWQGYGYTF; DNA: TGTGCCAGCAGTTTATGGCAGGGCTATGGCTACACCTTC
length: 14; D: -; J: TRBJ1-1; V: TRBV11-3; size: once; CDR3: CASSLGQLNTEAFF; DNA: TGTGCCAGCAGCTTAGGGCAACTGAACACTGAAGCTTTCTTT
length: 14; D: -; J: TRBJ2-3; V: TRBV24-1; size: -; CDR3: CATKGGGAPDTQYF; DNA: TGTGCCACCAAGGGGGGGGGTGCGCCAGATACGCAGTATTTT
length: 18; D: -; J: TRBJ2-1; V: TRBV19; size: once; CDR3: CASTTGLVEQGPYNEQFF; DNA: TGTGCCAGTACCACAGGGTTGGTGGAGCAGGGGCCCTACAATGAGCAGTTCTTC
length: 15; D: TRBD2; J: TRBJ2-7; V: TRBV2; size: once; CDR3: CASRPGLAGVGEQYF; DNA: TGTGCCAGCAGGCCCGGACTAGCGGGAGTGGGCGAGCAGTACTTC
length: 14; D: -; J: TRBJ1-2; V: TRBV7-8; size: -; CDR3: CASSPRRGGNGYTF; DNA: TGTGCCAGCAGCCCCCGCCGGGGGGGCAATGGCTACACCTTC
length: 17; D: TRBD1; J: TRBJ2-7; V: TRBV11-2; size: -; CDR3: CASSQMTGSHSSYEQYF; DNA: TGTGCCAGCAGTCAGATGACAGGGAGCCATAGCTCCTACGAGCAGTACTTC
length: 14; D: TRBD1; J: TRBJ2-1; V: TRBV9; size: -; CDR3: CASSVEGASNEQFF; DNA: TGTGCCAGCAGCGTAGAGGGGGCTAGCAATGAGCAGTTCTTC
length: 16; D: -; J: TRBJ2-6; V: TRBV7-3; size: -; CDR3: CASSLGSTSGANVLTF; DNA: TGTGCCAGCAGCTTAGGCAGTACCTCTGGGGCCAACGTCCTGACTTTC
length: 13; D: -; J: TRBJ2-3; V: TRBV10-1; size: -; CDR3: CASSRLFADTQYF; DNA: TGCGCCAGCAGTAGACTGTTTGCAGATACGCAGTATTTT
length: 13; D: -; J: TRBJ1-2; V: TRBV10-3; size: -; CDR3: CAISPSGDYGYTF; DNA: TGTGCCATCAGTCCTTCCGGGGACTATGGCTACACCTTC